Below are 27 T cell receptor beta chains sequenced from a single sample in a study of cytomegalovirus exposure and HLA in healthy donors. Sequencing used immunoSEQ multiplex PCR; TCRdb keeps in-frame clones, though not all of them. The data show roughly 120,000 clones, approximately 89% seen once. Specimen: PBMCs. These receptors originate from a woman aged 18-29 years in good health and CMV-seronegative.

The V call is TRBV28, the J call TRBJ1-2; maybe TRBD1 (6 bases). V shed 11 bases and J shed 7 bases, with 26 bases lying between them. The germline V gene encodes CDR1 MDHEN and CDR2 SYDVKM. The CDR3 is 15 residues long. CDR3 nucleotide sequence: TGTGCCGCCCAGTTAGGGCGGAAGGGGGTTGGTGGCTACACCTTC. Protein product: CAAQLGRKGVGGYTF.

As for this clone: Germline and junction disagree at one end, which may indicate a read error. This rearrangement joins TRBV7-7 to TRBJ1-5, with D uncertain. Per the germline V gene, CDR1 is SSHAT and CDR2 is FNYEAQ (reference sequence). The CDR3 loop spans 13 amino acids. Here the CDR3 reads CASSLSPVSPQHF. The CDR3 DNA reads as TGTGCTAGCAGCTTAAGTCCGGTCTCGCCCCAGCATTTT. Full variable domain (rest looked up from reference TRBV7-7 and TRBJ1-5): GAGVSQSPRYKVTKRGQDVTLRCDPISSHATLYWYQQALGQGPEFLTYFNYEAQPDKSGLPSDRFSAERPEGSISTLTIQRTEQRDSAMYRCASSLSPVSPQHFGDGTRLSIL.

V and J are TRBV11-2 and TRBJ2-5; 11 nucleotides agree with TRBD2. Germline V gives CDR1 SGHAT, CDR2 FQNNGV. CDR3 size: 17 residues. Trimming at V came to 6 bases and at J to 5 bases, leaving 14 bases not matched to a gene. The CDR3 region has the DNA TGTGCCAGCAGTTCATTAGCGGGGGGGCGTCTCTCCGAGACCCAGTACTTC. Amino acid sequence: CASSSLAGGRLSETQYF.

V gene TRBV11-2 combines with J gene TRBJ1-2; 8 nucleotides agree with TRBD1. The germline V gene has CDR1 SGHAT and CDR2 FQNNGV. The CDR3 consists of 17 residues. V shed 5 bases and J 7 bases; nucleotides not matched to a gene: 18. The CDR3 reads CASSPLGGTGRSGGYTF. The CDR3 DNA follows: TGTGCCAGCAGCCCCCTAGGGGGGACAGGAAGGTCCGGTGGCTACACCTTC.

This clone was seen more than once but under ten times. This chain joins TRBV5-1 and TRBJ1-6, with 9 nucleotides matching TRBD1. Germline loops: CDR1 SGHRS, CDR2 YFSETQ. V shed 3 bases, J shed 9 bases, and the junction held 7 bases outside the gene matches. This CDR3 contains 15 residues. The CDR3 nucleotides read TGCGCCAGCAGCTCAACAGGGGGCATTGGTTCACCCCTCCACTTT. Protein: CASSSTGGIGSPLHF. The complete variable domain, with remaining parts taken from reference TRBV5-1 and TRBJ1-6, reads KAGVTQTPRYLIKTRGQQVTLSCSPISGHRSVSWYQQTPGQGLQFLFEYFSETQRNKGNFPGRFSGRQFSNSRSEMNVSTLELGDSALYLCASSSTGGIGSPLHFGNGTRLTVT.

The chain carries TRBV9 and TRBJ2-5, with TRBD1 identical over 7 bases. The V gene end was trimmed by 3 bases and the J gene end by 1 base; junction bases not matched to a gene: 3. CDR1 is SGDLS, CDR2 YYNGEE, per germline. The CDR3 is made up of 14 amino acids. The CDR3 sequence: CASSAGTVQETQYF. CDR3 sequence (DNA): TGTGCCAGCAGCGCCGGGACAGTCCAAGAGACCCAGTACTTC.

The chain couples TRBV7-2 to TRBJ2-4; 8 positions match TRBD1. The length of the CDR3 is 11 residues. The germline gives CDR1 SGHTA, CDR2 FQGNSA. V was pared by 5 bases and J by 13 bases, with 4 bases of the junction left unmatched. The CDR3 sequence is CASSIGQGQYF. CDR3 bases: TGTGCCAGCAGCATTGGACAGGGACAGTACTTC.

DNA for the CDR3: TGCGCCAGCAGCCAACTGACAGGACCCACCGGGGAGCTGTTTTTT. Protein product: CASSQLTGPTGELFF. The chain carries TRBV5-1 and TRBJ2-2; tentatively, D is TRBD1 (6 bases). Germline V lookup: CDR1 SGHRS, CDR2 YFSETQ. V was cut by 4 bases and J by 4 bases, with 14 bases left in between. There are 15 residues in the CDR3.

The chain employs TRBV28 and TRBJ1-2; no clear D. CDR3 length: 13 residues. Germline CDR1 reads MDHEN; CDR2 reads SYDVKM. V shed 7 bases and J shed 7 bases, with 16 bases lying between them. CDR3 DNA sequence: TGTGCCAGCACCCCGTATCTAATTATTGGCTACACCTTC. Amino acid sequence: CASTPYLIIGYTF.

CDR3 in amino acids: CASSTGGFGPYEQYF. In DNA, the CDR3 is TGTGCCAGCAGCACAGGGGGCTTCGGACCCTACGAGCAGTACTTC. The V gene is TRBV6-5, the J gene TRBJ2-7, with TRBD1 matching 9 bases. The CDR3 sequence is 15 residues long. V shed 6 bases and J 2 bases; nucleotides not matched to a gene: 8. Germline assignment: CDR1 MNHEY and CDR2 SVGAGI.

This rearrangement joins TRBV7-2 to TRBJ1-5; a weak D match, TRBD1 (5 bases). CDR1 and CDR2 (germline): SGHTA, FQGNSA. V dropped 3 bases and J dropped 4 bases, with 7 bases sitting between them. This CDR3 is 13 amino acids long. The CDR3 DNA is TGTGCCAGCAGCTTCGGGGGTAATCAGCCCCAGCATTTT. Amino acid sequence: CASSFGGNQPQHF.

The chain uses TRBV2 and TRBJ2-3, with D maybe TRBD2 (5 bases). The V end lost 2 bases, the J end lost 0 bases, and 15 bases lay between the germline ends. The CDR3 runs to 17 residues. Germline V gene lookup returns CDR1 SNHLY and CDR2 FYNNEI. CDR3 nucleotide sequence: TGTGCCAGCAGTGAACGGTGGCTAGCTGGGAGCACAGATACGCAGTATTTT. Protein sequence: CASSERWLAGSTDTQYF.

V gene TRBV5-1 combines with J gene TRBJ2-3; TRBD1 matches at 8 bases. V lost 4 bases, J lost 4 bases, and 8 bases stayed unmatched. CDR1 is SGHRS and CDR2 is YFSETQ in the germline V gene. The CDR3 covers 15 residues. DNA for the CDR3: TGCGCCAGCAGCCCCCCCCGACAGGGGTCAGATACGCAGTATTTT. Translation: CASSPPRQGSDTQYF. The whole variable domain, filled in from reference TRBV5-1 and TRBJ2-3, reads KAGVTQTPRYLIKTRGQQVTLSCSPISGHRSVSWYQQTPGQGLQFLFEYFSETQRNKGNFPGRFSGRQFSNSRSEMNVSTLELGDSALYLCASSPPRQGSDTQYFGPGTRLTVL.

This rearrangement joins TRBV6-5 to TRBJ1-1; TRBD1 might be the D (5 bases). In germline, CDR1 is MNHEY, CDR2 SVGAGI. Trimming cost V 4 bases and J 2 bases, with 17 bases left between them. This CDR3 comprises 16 residues. CDR3 in DNA: TGTGCCAGCAGTTCGCAAGCGGGGCTCGGAAACACTGAAGCTTTCTTT. This encodes CASSSQAGLGNTEAFF.

The count of this clone is one. The chain joins TRBV2 to TRBJ2-1; TRBD2 matches 7 bases. The ends lost 6 bases at V and 0 bases at J; junction bases unmatched: 5. The CDR3 contains 15 residues. CDR1 SNHLY and CDR2 FYNNEI come from the germline V gene. Written as DNA, the CDR3 is TGTGCCAGCAGGACACTAGCGACCTCCTACAATGAGCAGTTCTTC. This sequence encodes CASRTLATSYNEQFF.

This CDR3 reads CASSDPPGQRNTEAFF. The CDR3 DNA is TGTGCCAGCAGTGACCCCCCGGGACAGAGGAACACTGAAGCTTTCTTT. The chain uses TRBV6-1 and TRBJ1-1; the match to TRBD1 covers 7 bases. J was trimmed by 1 base and V by 3 bases; bases with no gene match: 8. Per germline, CDR1 MNHNS and CDR2 SASEGT. This CDR3 is built from 16 residues.

J is TRBJ2-2 and V is TRBV6-6; no reliable D call. The CDR3 has 15 residues. CDR1 and CDR2 from the germline V gene are MNHNY and SVGAGI (reference sequence). Deletions cut 4 bases from V and 4 bases from J, with 13 bases between. In DNA form, the CDR3 reads TGTGCCAGCAGTTTGGGCCTAAGAAGCACCGGGGAGCTGTTTTTT. It codes for CASSLGLRSTGELFF.

V gene TRBV6-6 combines with J gene TRBJ1-1; 7 positions match TRBD1. In germline, CDR1 is MNHNY, CDR2 SVGAGI (reference sequence). Trimming at V came to 7 bases and at J to 3 bases, leaving 5 bases not matched to a gene. CDR3 length: 13 amino acids. CDR3 region: CASTSGQYTEAFF. The CDR3 nucleotides are TGTGCCAGCACCTCGGGACAGTACACTGAAGCTTTCTTT.

V and J are TRBV7-9 and TRBJ2-7; the D gene is possibly TRBD1 (6 bases). The CDR3 spans 13 residues. Germline values: CDR1 SEHNR, CDR2 FQNEAQ (reference sequence). The V end lost 1 base, the J end lost 7 bases, and 11 bases lay between the germline ends. In DNA, the CDR3 is TGTGCCAGCAGCTTAGGGACAGAAAGGGAGCAGTACTTC. The encoded protein is CASSLGTEREQYF.

The chain joins TRBV18 to TRBJ2-5; perhaps TRBD2 as D (5 bases). This CDR3 region has 22 residues. V was clipped by 8 bases and J by 2 bases, with 39 bases between them. CDR1 and CDR2 (germline): KGHSH, LQKENI. The CDR3 protein is CASPTPGNVFAQKSPPQETQYF. The CDR3 DNA reads as TGTGCCAGCCCAACTCCGGGAAACGTGTTTGCGCAAAAAAGCCCCCCACAAGAGACCCAGTACTTC.

The genes are TRBV9 and TRBJ2-3, with 11 bases fitting TRBD2. J was trimmed by 1 base and V by 3 bases; bases with no gene match: 4. CDR1 and CDR2 (germline): SGDLS, YYNGEE. This CDR3 region has 16 residues. The CDR3 loop is CASSEGTSGRTDTQYF. As DNA, the CDR3 is TGTGCCAGCAGCGAGGGGACTAGCGGACGCACAGATACGCAGTATTTT.

V gene TRBV11-3 combines with J gene TRBJ2-7; TRBD2 matches at 8 bases. Germline CDR1 and CDR2: SGHNT and YENEEA. After removal of 1 base from V and 5 bases from J, the junction contained 4 bases not matched to a gene. This CDR3 is built from 14 residues. The CDR3 loop is CASSLGAGVHEQYF. The CDR3 coding sequence is TGTGCCAGCAGCTTAGGAGCGGGAGTTCACGAGCAGTACTTC.

The chain is built from TRBV5-1 and TRBJ2-3; the match to TRBD2 covers 10 bases. CDR1 and CDR2 (germline): SGHRS, YFSETQ. The ends lost 0 bases at V and 1 base at J; junction bases unmatched: 2. The CDR3 runs 16 residues. The CDR3 DNA reads TGCGCCAGCAGCTTGGAGCTAGCGGGGGGCACAGATACGCAGTATTTT. It yields the protein CASSLELAGGTDTQYF.

The rearrangement uses TRBV29-1 and TRBJ2-1; 11 bases line up with TRBD2. The CDR3 extends over 16 amino acids. The germline CDR1 and CDR2 sequences are SQVTM and ANQGSEA. After removal of 4 bases from V and 4 bases from J, the junction contained 9 bases not matched to a gene. CDR3 residues: CSVVQGGTSGYNEQFF. The DNA of the CDR3 is TGCAGCGTTGTTCAGGGCGGGACTAGCGGTTACAATGAGCAGTTCTTC.

This chain uses TRBV10-2 with TRBJ1-3; D is ambiguous. Germline V gives CDR1 WSHSY, CDR2 SAAADI. V was shortened by 2 bases and J by 2 bases, with 4 bases between the two germline ends. The CDR3 has 13 amino acids. CDR3 amino acids: CASSEGAGNTIYF. The CDR3 nucleotides are TGCGCCAGCAGTGAGGGAGCTGGAAACACCATATATTTT.

The chain couples TRBV28 to TRBJ1-1; 7 bases match TRBD1. Per the germline V gene, CDR1 is MDHEN and CDR2 is SYDVKM. V was pared by 5 bases and J by 1 base, with 10 bases of the junction left unmatched. This CDR3 is built from 16 residues. The CDR3 region is CASSSGTATGNTEAFF. The CDR3 DNA reads TGTGCCAGCAGTAGTGGGACAGCAACTGGGAACACTGAAGCTTTCTTT.

V and J are TRBV6-1 and TRBJ1-1, with D possibly being TRBD1 (6 bases). The CDR3 spans 13 residues. Germline V gene data show CDR1 as MNHNS and CDR2 as SASEGT. Trimming removed 0 bases at V and 8 bases at J, with 10 bases between. The CDR3 is CASSEAGQQEAFF. CDR3 in DNA: TGTGCCAGCAGTGAAGCCGGACAGCAAGAAGCTTTCTTT.